Each of the 32 T cell receptor beta chains below was sequenced from the same sample in a study of neurological immune-mediated disorders. MiXCR, applied by TCRdb to the 5' RACE reads, yields one record per CDR3 protein. Of about 48,000 distinct CDR3 sequences in the sample, roughly a quarter were seen once. The sample consisted of PBMCs. These receptors all come from a woman between 65 and 79 years old in good health.

J is TRBJ2-7 and V is TRBV6-5; TRBD1 is a possible D gene (6 bases). CDR1 and CDR2 (germline): MNHEY, SVGAGI. The germline V and J ends were trimmed by 7 bases and 8 bases, with 18 bases remaining between them. The CDR3 runs 13 residues. DNA for the CDR3: TGTGCCAGCACCTTTCCTGGGGGCGCGAAGCAGTACTTC. It specifies CASTFPGGAKQYF.

In this sample, this clonotype turned up many times. The J gene is TRBJ2-1, the V gene TRBV14; no clear D gene. CDR1 and CDR2 from the germline V gene are SGHDN and FVKESK. V was cut by 0 bases and J by 12 bases, with 12 bases left in between. The CDR3 extends over 13 amino acids. CDR3 sequence (DNA): TGTGCCAGCAGCCAAGATCTAGGCCCGGGGCAGTTCTTC. This encodes CASSQDLGPGQFF.

The chain has TRBV20-1 and TRBJ2-1, with TRBD2 matching 8 bases. This CDR3 comprises 17 residues. Unmatched junction bases numbered 12, after V lost 0 bases and J lost 5 bases. Germline lookup yields CDR1 DFQATT and CDR2 SNEGSKA (reference sequence). The CDR3 here is CSARDDRGGRLNNEQFF. CDR3 sequence (DNA): TGCAGTGCTAGAGATGACCGGGGGGGCCGTTTGAACAATGAGCAGTTCTTC.

This clonotype was detected many times. V gene TRBV5-6 combines with J gene TRBJ1-6; D gene unclear. Germline loops: CDR1 SGHDT, CDR2 YYEEEE. V lost 0 bases to trimming and J lost 2 bases, with 6 bases between them. The CDR3 runs to 15 residues. The CDR3 reads CASSLVGAYNSPLHF. The DNA of the CDR3 is TGTGCCAGCAGCTTGGTTGGCGCCTATAATTCACCCCTCCACTTT.

The rearrangement uses TRBV12-3 or TRBV12-4 and TRBJ2-5, with a tentative D call TRBD2 (5 bases). This CDR3 has 13 residues. Trimming cost V 3 bases and J 7 bases, with 12 bases left between them. CDR3 in amino acids: CASSFGVEATQYF. DNA of the CDR3: TGTGCCAGCAGTTTCGGGGTAGAGGCGACCCAGTACTTC.

In its sample, this clonotype was seen many times. The chain is built from TRBV12-3 or TRBV12-4 and TRBJ2-3, with a tentative D call TRBD2 (7 bases). This CDR3 has 14 amino acids. V shed 6 bases and J shed 6 bases, with 16 bases lying between them. The CDR3, as DNA: TGTGCCAGCAGGAAACAAAGGGGGGGGGATACGCAGTATTTT. Amino acids: CASRKQRGGDTQYF.

This clonotype came up many times. The chain carries TRBV3-1 and TRBJ2-1; 10 bases are a match to TRBD2. The junction had 5 bases not matched to a gene; V was cut back by 3 bases and J by 9 bases. This CDR3 contains 14 residues. CDR1 is LGHDT, CDR2 YNNKEL, per germline (reference sequence). CDR3 in DNA: TGTGCCAGCAGCCAGGGACAGCGGGGGGGTGAGCAGTTCTTC. Translated, it gives CASSQGQRGGEQFF.

This clonotype appeared a few times. This sequence joins TRBV4-1 and TRBJ2-1; D gene uncertain. Trimming removed 4 bases at V and 8 bases at J, with 15 bases between. CDR1 MGHRA and CDR2 YSYEKL come from the germline V gene. This CDR3 is 14 amino acids long. Here the CDR3 DNA reads TGCGCCAGCAGCCCCGGGTTCCGCGGACATGAGCAGTTCTTC. Translation: CASSPGFRGHEQFF.

This clonotype was seen at least ten times. The V call is TRBV7-2, the J call TRBJ2-5; the D gene is possibly TRBD1 (5 bases). The CDR3 totals 14 residues. Trimming shortened V by 2 bases and J by 5 bases, and 12 bases separated the two germline ends. Looked up from germline, CDR1 is SGHTA and CDR2 is FQGNSA. CDR3 protein: CASSLLNGAETQYF. Here the CDR3 DNA reads TGTGCCAGCAGCTTATTAAATGGGGCGGAGACCCAGTACTTC.

The chain joins TRBV24-1 to TRBJ2-3, with 8 bases that match TRBD1. The CDR3 sequence is 16 residues long. CDR1 is KGHDR and CDR2 is SFDVKD in the germline V gene. The V gene end was trimmed by 5 bases and the J gene end by 6 bases; junction bases not matched to a gene: 12. The CDR3 here is CATSATLPGGGDTQYF. In DNA, the CDR3 is TGTGCCACCAGTGCAACCTTGCCAGGGGGCGGGGATACGCAGTATTTT.

This clonotype has a count of ten or more. The rearrangement joins TRBV7-2 to TRBJ2-3; 7 positions agree with TRBD1. The J segment lost 1 base and the V segment lost 5 bases, leaving 9 bases of the junction unmatched. Germline V gene sequence: CDR1 SGHTA, CDR2 FQGNSA. The CDR3 loop spans 16 amino acids. In DNA form, the CDR3 reads TGTGCCAGCAGCCCAAGACAGGGTTGGGGCACAGATACGCAGTATTTT. Amino acid sequence: CASSPRQGWGTDTQYF.

At least ten counts were recorded for this clonotype. This chain links TRBV7-2 with TRBJ1-1; TRBD1 might be the D (6 bases). The CDR3 has 13 residues. Trimming cost V 4 bases and J 3 bases, with 9 bases left between them. CDR1 and CDR2 from the germline V gene are SGHTA and FQGNSA. CDR3 in amino acids: CASSSNRDTEAFF. CDR3 DNA sequence: TGTGCCAGCAGCTCAAACAGGGACACTGAAGCTTTCTTT.

The J gene is TRBJ2-3, the V gene TRBV7-8; weak D call: TRBD2 (6 bases). CDR1 is SGHVS, CDR2 FQNEAQ, per germline. The CDR3 length is 15 residues. V lost 2 bases, J lost 0 bases, and 9 bases lay in between. The CDR3 spells CASSLRSGSTDTQYF. The CDR3 coding sequence is TGTGCCAGCAGCTTACGTAGCGGCAGCACAGATACGCAGTATTTT.

This clonotype came up many times. This sequence joins TRBV7-3 and TRBJ2-1, with 8 bases lining up with TRBD2. The CDR3 spans 14 residues. Trimming removed 5 bases from V and 3 bases from J; junction bases left unmatched: 3. Germline CDR1 reads SGHTA; CDR2 reads FQGTGA. CDR3 protein: CASSPGGIYNEQFF. DNA of the CDR3: TGTGCCAGCAGCCCGGGGGGGATCTACAATGAGCAGTTCTTC.

By share, this clonotype counts as medium-sized. V gene TRBV5-6 combines with J gene TRBJ2-1; 9 bases are shared with TRBD2. Germline V gene sequence: CDR1 SGHDT, CDR2 YYEEEE. The ends lost 3 bases at V and 7 bases at J; junction bases unmatched: 14. This CDR3 region has 17 residues. The CDR3 protein is CASSWRVAGVERNEQFF. DNA for the CDR3: TGTGCCAGCAGCTGGAGGGTAGCGGGGGTGGAAAGGAATGAGCAGTTCTTC.

This clonotype was counted ten times or more. The CDR3 nucleotides read TGCGCCAGCAGCTTAGCTAGCGGGTCCCCCCCCCTCCAAGAGACCCAGTACTTC. This translates into CASSLASGSPPLQETQYF. The gene calls are TRBV5-1 and TRBJ2-5, with 8 positions matching TRBD2. V shed 2 bases and J 1 base; nucleotides not matched to a gene: 13. This CDR3 comprises 18 residues. Germline V gene sequence: CDR1 SGHRS, CDR2 YFSETQ.

This clonotype appeared many times. The rearrangement joins TRBV12-3 or TRBV12-4 to TRBJ2-7; 10 nucleotides align to TRBD1. The CDR3 contains 15 residues. The J segment lost 6 bases and the V segment lost 5 bases, leaving 10 bases of the junction unmatched. CDR3 amino acids: CASSAHRDRGSEQYF. CDR3 DNA sequence: TGTGCCAGCAGTGCACACCGGGACAGGGGCTCCGAGCAGTACTTC.

This clonotype appeared many times. The rearrangement joins TRBV6-4 to TRBJ2-5; weak D call: TRBD1 (6 bases). Deletions cut 6 bases from V and 4 bases from J, with 9 bases between. Germline V gives CDR1 MRHNA, CDR2 SNTAGT. CDR3 size: 12 residues. The CDR3 DNA reads TGTGCCAGCAGCCTGGACAGAGAGACCCAGTACTTC. Protein product: CASSLDRETQYF.

This clonotype was recorded at least ten times. The rearrangement links TRBV11-2 to TRBJ1-2; D gene ambiguous. In germline, CDR1 is SGHAT, CDR2 FQNNGV. This CDR3 comprises 15 residues. The V gene lost 1 base and the J gene lost 4 bases, with 13 bases spanning the gap. DNA of the CDR3: TGTGCCAGCAGCTTAGTAGGAGCGACCTCCTATGGCTACACCTTC. This codes for CASSLVGATSYGYTF.

This clonotype was seen at least ten times. The chain links TRBV20-1 to TRBJ2-7, with a possible D match to TRBD1 (5 bases). V was cut by 0 bases and J by 0 bases, with 12 bases left in between. Germline V gene sequence: CDR1 DFQATT, CDR2 SNEGSKA (reference sequence). The CDR3 consists of 15 residues. CDR3 amino acids: CSARDRQKSSYEQYF. The CDR3 bases are TGCAGTGCTAGAGATCGACAGAAAAGCTCCTACGAGCAGTACTTC.

This clonotype was observed at least ten times. This chain uses TRBV5-1 with TRBJ2-7, with TRBD2 matching over 12 bases. J lost 7 bases, V lost 4 bases, and 9 bases had no gene match. There are 15 residues in the CDR3. The germline V gene encodes CDR1 SGHRS and CDR2 YFSETQ. Written as DNA, the CDR3 is TGCGCCAGCAGCCCTCGACTAGCGGGAGAGGATGAGCAGTACTTC. It encodes CASSPRLAGEDEQYF.

This clonotype was counted only a few times. The chain uses TRBV3-1 and TRBJ1-4, with D perhaps matching TRBD1 (5 bases). CDR3 length: 15 amino acids. Germline assignment: CDR1 LGHDT and CDR2 YNNKEL (reference sequence). Trimming removed 4 bases at V and 2 bases at J, with 11 bases between. CDR3 bases: TGTGCCAGCAGCCCCTACGGGGGGACTAATGAAAAACTGTTTTTT. Its protein product is CASSPYGGTNEKLFF.

The DNA for the CDR3 is TGCGCCAGCAGCTTGGCGGGACCGGAGAGGGGAGAGACCCAGTACTTC. Its protein product is CASSLAGPERGETQYF. This sequence joins TRBV5-1 and TRBJ2-5; D may be TRBD1 or TRBD2 (5 bases each). Germline V lookup: CDR1 SGHRS, CDR2 YFSETQ. V lost 0 bases and J lost 4, with 16 bases in between. The CDR3 extends over 16 amino acids. Using reference TRBV5-1 and TRBJ2-5 for the parts outside the CDR3, the full variable domain is KAGVTQTPRYLIKTRGQQVTLSCSPISGHRSVSWYQQTPGQGLQFLFEYFSETQRNKGNFPGRFSGRQFSNSRSEMNVSTLELGDSALYLCASSLAGPERGETQYFGPGTRLLVL.

This clonotype was picked up many times. V usage is TRBV6-1 and J usage is TRBJ2-7, with D tentatively TRBD1 (5 bases). The CDR3 sequence is 14 residues long. Trimming took off 3 bases at V and 6 bases at J, with 15 bases between the two ends. In germline, CDR1 is MNHNS, CDR2 SASEGT. CDR3 in DNA: TGTGCCAGCAGTGATTGGGGCCTCCATGGCGAGCAGTACTTC. Translation: CASSDWGLHGEQYF.

This clonotype was seen many times. In nucleotides, the CDR3 is TGTGCCAGCAGCCTCCTCCATAGTGAGCAGTTCTTC. Its translation is CASSLLHSEQFF. The V call is TRBV7-2, the J call TRBJ2-1; the D is unclear. The CDR3 extends over 12 amino acids. The V end was cut by 5 bases, the J end by 9 bases, with 11 bases between. Germline CDR1 SGHTA, CDR2 FQGNSA.

This clonotype was counted ten times or more. This chain connects TRBV28 to TRBJ2-2; 12 nucleotides match TRBD2. CDR1 and CDR2 (germline): MDHEN, SYDVKM. The CDR3 has 16 residues. The J segment lost 0 bases and the V segment lost 7 bases, leaving 3 bases of the junction unmatched. CDR3 amino acids: CASNPSGRANTGELFF. CDR3 DNA: TGTGCCAGCAATCCTAGCGGGAGGGCGAACACCGGGGAGCTGTTTTTT.

This clonotype was recorded many times. The chain joins TRBV9 to TRBJ1-2; D is possibly TRBD1 (5 bases). Germline lookup yields CDR1 SGDLS and CDR2 YYNGEE. CDR3 length: 16 amino acids. Trimming shortened V by 4 bases and J by 7 bases, and 23 bases separated the two germline ends. DNA of the CDR3: TGTGCCAGCAGCATCGAAACCGGGACGGCCGCCCGTGGCTACACCTTC. It translates to CASSIETGTAARGYTF.

This clonotype was observed at least ten times. The V call is TRBV20-1, the J call TRBJ2-3, with no clear D. The CDR3 totals 14 residues. V was cut by 3 bases and J by 4 bases, with 14 bases left in between. From germline, CDR1 is DFQATT and CDR2 SNEGSKA (reference sequence). CDR3 in DNA: TGCAGTGCTAGCGCCAGCCGATATTCAGATACGCAGTATTTT. Its translation is CSASASRYSDTQYF.

This clonotype was counted many times. This sequence joins TRBV5-1 and TRBJ2-1; 11 bases line up with TRBD2. The CDR3 has 16 amino acids. Trimming removed 3 bases from V and 7 bases from J; junction bases left unmatched: 9. Germline assignment: CDR1 SGHRS and CDR2 YFSETQ. The CDR3 reads CASSSPGLAEGNEQFF. For the CDR3, the DNA is TGCGCCAGCAGCTCCCCGGGACTAGCGGAGGGAAATGAGCAGTTCTTC.

This clonotype has a handful of counts. The chain employs TRBV18 and TRBJ2-5, with unresolved D. Germline CDR1 is KGHSH and CDR2 is LQKENI. The CDR3 totals 14 residues. The V end was cut by 3 bases, the J end by 0 bases, with 8 bases between. The CDR3 nucleotides are TGTGCCAGCTCACCTGGACGGGACCAAGAGACCCAGTACTTC. This encodes CASSPGRDQETQYF.

This clonotype has ten or more counts. The rearrangement links TRBV5-5 to TRBJ1-1, with TRBD1 identical over 9 bases. Looked up from germline, CDR1 is SGHKS and CDR2 is YYEKEE (reference sequence). The trim removed 4 bases at V and 2 bases at J, leaving 6 bases unmatched. The CDR3 has 15 amino acids. DNA for the CDR3: TGTGCCAGCAGCACGCCGGGACAGGGTAACACTGAAGCTTTCTTT. Amino acids: CASSTPGQGNTEAFF.

The chain joins TRBV4-3 to TRBJ2-2; D call uncertain. Germline V gene sequence: CDR1 LGHNA, CDR2 YSLEER. V dropped 2 bases and J dropped 3 bases, with 13 bases sitting between them. The CDR3 is 16 amino acids. The chain's CDR3 is CASSQQLWMDTGELFF. The CDR3 DNA reads as TGCGCCAGCAGCCAACAGCTGTGGATGGACACCGGGGAGCTGTTTTTT.